This TCR beta chain originates from a study of brain metastases from non-small cell lung cancer (dated by TCRdb to about 2019). At the level of the whole study: The study profiled the immune microenvironment of paired resected primary tumors and brain metastases taken from patients with non-small-cell lung cancer. Here is what the overall study found, with its caveats: T-cell infiltration was lower in brain metastases than in primary tumors (P < 0.001). Paired brain metastases and primary tumors largely shared TCR repertoires, although T-cell densities in the metastases were sparse. T-cell clones appeared expanded in around two thirds of brain metastases relative to the matched primary tumors.

Reading from cysteine to phenylalanine, the CDR3 counts 15 amino acids. Only the CDR3 part of the read is kept: 45 bases, read in frame from the first base. The library relied on the immunoSEQ multiplex PCR assay. T-cell receptor beta chain repertoire sequencing was carried out together with a 770-gene immune expression panel. TCRdb stores this immuneACCESS table with in-frame sequences only. Part of the clones is absent; in the studies checked, under half of the shortfall reflects unresolved V genes, and no reason is known for the rest. In this sample the table shows several hundred clones, 85% to 90% of which occur a single time. The top ten hold approximately 12% of the sample. Turning to this clone: The antigen it binds to is not known. Base qualities are not at hand, and no much larger clone is one base apart.

The cohort comprised approximately 40 patients with surgically resected non-small-cell lung cancer who had both primary tumor and brain metastasis specimens. Archival formalin-fixed, paraffin-embedded tissues were used as the tumor specimens. The chain employs TRBV21-1 and TRBJ2-5; whether TRBD1, the table's D call, matches the DNA was not checked. TRBV21-1 is an annotated pseudogene. This receptor was taken from a donor at least 40 years old with non-small cell lung cancer. The sequencing input was primary lung tumor tissue. The sample's cell subset or site label is to be understood as: primary lung tumor paired with brain metastasis. In nucleotide form, the sequence is TGTGCCAGCAGCAAAGCAACAGGGGGTCAAGAGACCCAGTACTTC. Its translation is CASSKATGGQETQYF.